This TCR beta chain was retrieved from a study of blood T cell repertoires in COVID-19. Study as a whole: The study drew acute and convalescent COVID-19 samples from the United States, Italy and Spain. From T cells, B-cell-depleted T cells, or PBMCs came the material, which was cDNA or gDNA.

The CDR3 sequence is 12 residues long. Germline values: CDR1 SNHLY, CDR2 FYNNEI. V was cut by 7 bases and J by 0 bases, with 4 bases left in between. Assay: immunoSEQ multiplex PCR; the TCRdb copy retains only in-frame clones and omits some. The sample yields 85,000 to 100,000 clones, approximately 86% seen once. The chain recombines TRBV2 with TRBJ1-3; the D is unclear. This TCR was recovered from a man aged 50 or older with COVID-19, enrolled during active disease. The sample comprised peripheral blood. The CDR3 region is CASTLSGNTIYF. The CDR3 DNA sequence: TGTGCCAGCACTCTCTCTGGAAACACCATATATTTT.